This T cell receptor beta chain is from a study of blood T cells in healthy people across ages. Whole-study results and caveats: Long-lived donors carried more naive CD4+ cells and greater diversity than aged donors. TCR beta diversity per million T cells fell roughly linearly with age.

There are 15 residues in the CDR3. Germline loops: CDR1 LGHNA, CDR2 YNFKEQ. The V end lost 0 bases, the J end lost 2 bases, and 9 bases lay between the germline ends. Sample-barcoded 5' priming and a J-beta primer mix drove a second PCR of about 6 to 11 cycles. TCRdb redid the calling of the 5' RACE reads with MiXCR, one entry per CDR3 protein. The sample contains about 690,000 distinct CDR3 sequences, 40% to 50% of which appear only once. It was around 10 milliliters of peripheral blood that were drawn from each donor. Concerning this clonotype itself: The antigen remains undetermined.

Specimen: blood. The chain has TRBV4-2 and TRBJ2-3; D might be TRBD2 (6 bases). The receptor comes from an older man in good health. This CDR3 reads CASSQEGGVTDTQYF. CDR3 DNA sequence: TGTGCCAGCAGCCAAGAAGGAGGGGTCACAGATACGCAGTATTTT.